This entry lists 31 T cell receptor beta chains sequenced from one sample in a study of B cell selection in AIRE deficiency. Regulatory T cells were sorted as CD4+CD25hiCD127low/negative. Profiled with immunoSEQ multiplex PCR; TCRdb holds only in-frame clones, not every one. This table holds about 21,000 clones, around 93% found once. The sample taken for sequencing was Tregs sorted from PBMCs. The receptors stem from a human donor with AIRE deficiency.

The J gene is TRBJ2-1, the V gene TRBV19, with 8 nucleotides matching TRBD2. CDR1 and CDR2 (germline): LNHDA, SQIVND (reference sequence). V was clipped by 6 bases and J by 5 bases; unmatched bases: 6. The CDR3 spans 14 residues. The CDR3 region is CASSTSGGNNEQFF. DNA for the CDR3: TGTGCCAGTAGCACTAGCGGAGGGAACAATGAGCAGTTCTTC.

The V and J genes are TRBV29-1 and TRBJ1-4; TRBD1 is a possible D gene (6 bases). CDR3 length: 15 residues. V lost 4 bases to trimming and J lost 5 bases, with 17 bases between them. In germline, CDR1 is SQVTM, CDR2 ANQGSEA. The CDR3 bases are TGCAGCGTTGGGGACACAGCAAGATTGAATGAAAAACTGTTTTTT. Its translation is CSVGDTARLNEKLFF.

This rearrangement joins TRBV15 to TRBJ2-3; 9 positions match TRBD2. Germline CDR1 is LNHNV and CDR2 is YYDKDF (reference sequence). The CDR3 covers 18 residues. Trimming at V came to 1 base and at J to 1 base, leaving 9 bases not matched to a gene. The CDR3: CATSRGDSWTSGTDTQYF. DNA for the CDR3: TGTGCCACCAGCAGAGGGGATTCCTGGACTAGCGGCACAGATACGCAGTATTTT.

The J gene is TRBJ2-7, the V gene TRBV28; D may be TRBD1 (6 bases). The germline CDR1 and CDR2 sequences are MDHEN and SYDVKM. V was trimmed by 4 bases and J by 3 bases, leaving 10 bases between them. The length of the CDR3 is 13 residues. This chain's CDR3 is CASSSTGYYEQYF. CDR3 nucleotide sequence: TGTGCCAGCAGTTCAACAGGGTACTACGAGCAGTACTTC. The whole variable domain, remainder taken from reference TRBV28 and TRBJ2-7, is DVKVTQSSRYLVKRTGEKVFLECVQDMDHENMFWYRQDPGLGLRLIYFSYDVKMKEKGDIPEGYSVSREKKERFSLILESASTNQTSMYLCASSSTGYYEQYFGPGTRLTVT.

The gene calls are TRBV5-4 and TRBJ2-1, with TRBD1 matching 7 bases. CDR3 length equals 13 residues. Germline CDR1 is SGHNT and CDR2 is YYREEE (reference sequence). The V segment lost 4 bases and the J segment 8 bases; nucleotides outside the gene matches: 6. The CDR3, as DNA: TGTGCCAGCAGCGCGGTCGGGACAGATGAGCAGTTCTTC. Its translation is CASSAVGTDEQFF.

V and J are TRBV5-8 and TRBJ1-2; the D gene is possibly TRBD1 (6 bases). Germline V lookup: CDR1 SGHTS, CDR2 YDEGEE. The V gene lost 5 bases and the J gene lost 9 bases, with 29 bases spanning the gap. The CDR3 covers 17 residues. The CDR3 DNA sequence: TGTGCCAGCAGTCCTATCCAAACCGGACAGTCCCTCTGTAGCTACACCTTC. Translated, it gives CASSPIQTGQSLCSYTF.

This clone appeared a single time. This rearrangement joins TRBV9 to TRBJ1-2; D ambiguous. This CDR3 is built from 17 residues. Trimming removed 2 bases from V and 0 bases from J, with 17 bases in between. Germline lookup yields CDR1 SGDLS and CDR2 YYNGEE. The CDR3 DNA reads as TGTGCCAGCAGCGTTTCCTTGCTCTTCAACTCTAACTATGGCTACACCTTC. It codes for CASSVSLLFNSNYGYTF.

V usage is TRBV18 and J usage is TRBJ2-7, with D maybe TRBD2 (5 bases). The V gene lost 5 bases and the J gene lost 2 bases, with 13 bases spanning the gap. The CDR3 runs 14 residues. CDR1 is KGHSH, CDR2 LQKENI, per germline. The CDR3 region is CASSDRTATYEQYF. CDR3 bases: TGTGCCAGCTCAGACCGGACTGCCACCTACGAGCAGTACTTC.

The chain is built from TRBV7-2 and TRBJ2-7; 7 nucleotides agree with TRBD2. The CDR3 covers 16 residues. Germline CDR1 and CDR2: SGHTA and FQGNSA. V was clipped by 3 bases and J by 6 bases; unmatched bases: 14. The CDR3 coding sequence is TGTGCCAGCAGCTTCTACGGTGGGGCGGGAGCGGGCGAGCAGTACTTC. This sequence encodes CASSFYGGAGAGEQYF.

The CDR3 nucleotides read TGTGCCAGCAGTTTCAGAAACAGGGAATTGAACACTGAAGCTTTCTTT. It is translated as CASSFRNRELNTEAFF. This chain links TRBV28 with TRBJ1-1, with a tentative D call TRBD1 (6 bases). This CDR3 comprises 16 residues. The germline gives CDR1 MDHEN, CDR2 SYDVKM. V dropped 3 bases and J dropped 0 bases, with 14 bases sitting between them.

The chain carries TRBV7-2 and TRBJ2-3; D uncertain. Between the trimmed V and J ends, which lost 0 bases and 2 bases, there was a span of 9 bases. This CDR3 is 15 amino acids long. CDR1 is SGHTA and CDR2 is FQGNSA in the germline V gene. The CDR3 protein is CASSLAPGPTDTQYF. The CDR3 region has the DNA TGTGCCAGCAGCTTAGCACCGGGCCCCACAGATACGCAGTATTTT.

The chain is built from TRBV5-8 and TRBJ2-6; D is uncertain. Germline CDR1 and CDR2: SGHTS and YDEGEE. This CDR3 region has 15 residues. Trimming shortened V by 0 bases and J by 13 bases, and 17 bases separated the two germline ends. The CDR3 loop reads CASSLGPAASLVLTF. The CDR3 DNA reads as TGTGCCAGCAGCTTGGGACCCGCGGCCAGCTTAGTCCTGACTTTC.

This clone was counted once. The rearrangement links TRBV4-3 to TRBJ2-5; D unresolved. Germline CDR1 and CDR2: LGHNA and YSLEER. V was pared by 1 base and J by 4 bases, with 10 bases between. The CDR3 length is 14 residues. CDR3 protein: CASSQAPSGETQYF. For the CDR3, the DNA is TGCGCCAGCAGCCAAGCCCCGTCCGGAGAGACCCAGTACTTC.

The chain couples TRBV9 to TRBJ2-5; D not resolved. Trimming stripped 1 base from V and 2 bases from J, with 9 bases between. Per germline, CDR1 SGDLS and CDR2 YYNGEE. The CDR3 runs 14 residues. Here the CDR3 reads CASSVTSGQETQYF. As DNA, the CDR3 is TGTGCCAGCAGCGTAACTTCCGGGCAAGAGACCCAGTACTTC.

This clone occurred a few times. This chain connects TRBV7-9 to TRBJ2-7; 9 bases align to TRBD2. The V gene's germline CDR1 is SEHNR and CDR2 FQNEAQ (reference sequence). J was trimmed by 6 bases and V by 6 bases; bases with no gene match: 6. The CDR3 totals 13 residues. The CDR3 DNA reads TGTGCCAGCAGTCCCCTAGCGGGAAGCGAGCAGTACTTC. Translation: CASSPLAGSEQYF.

The rearrangement uses TRBV18 and TRBJ2-5; D uncertain. V dropped 3 bases and J dropped 5 bases, with 7 bases sitting between them. Germline values: CDR1 KGHSH, CDR2 LQKENI. The CDR3 sequence is 12 residues long. CDR3 protein: CASSPWAETQYF. The CDR3 nucleotides read TGTGCCAGCTCACCTTGGGCGGAGACCCAGTACTTC. Full variable domain (remainder filled in from reference TRBV18 and TRBJ2-5): NAGVMQNPRHLVRRRGQEARLRCSPMKGHSHVYWYRQLPEEGLKFMVYLQKENIIDESGMPKERFSAEFPKEGPSILRIQQVVRGDSAAYFCASSPWAETQYFGPGTRLLVL.

The chain is built from TRBV4-3 and TRBJ1-1, with D hard to call. Germline V CDR1 and CDR2: LGHNA, YSLEER. V shed 3 bases and J shed 1 base, with 12 bases lying between them. CDR3 length: 15 amino acids. The DNA for the CDR3 is TGCGCCAGCAGCCAGGCTCTCGGAGCGAACACTGAAGCTTTCTTT. This gives the protein CASSQALGANTEAFF.

V usage is TRBV5-1 and J usage is TRBJ2-2, with D uncertain. The CDR3 is 12 residues long. Germline V lookup: CDR1 SGHRS, CDR2 YFSETQ. The germline V and J ends were trimmed by 3 bases and 4 bases, with 4 bases remaining between them. CDR3 amino acids: CASSWVTGELFF. The CDR3 DNA reads as TGCGCCAGCAGCTGGGTCACCGGGGAGCTGTTTTTT.

The rearrangement uses TRBV19 and TRBJ2-7, with D possibly TRBD2 on 5 matching bases. Trimming removed 6 bases at V and 0 bases at J, with 15 bases between. In germline, CDR1 is LNHDA, CDR2 SQIVND (reference sequence). This CDR3 comprises 15 residues. CDR3 loop: CASSRTSSSSYEQYF. CDR3 nucleotides: TGTGCCAGTAGCCGGACTTCCTCGAGCTCCTACGAGCAGTACTTC.

The gene calls are TRBV2 and TRBJ2-5; D perhaps matches TRBD2 (6 bases). Trimming shortened V by 7 bases and J by 3 bases, and 12 bases separated the two germline ends. The germline gives CDR1 SNHLY, CDR2 FYNNEI. The CDR3 sequence is 13 residues long. The CDR3 region has the DNA TGTGCCAGCACCGTGACTAGAAAAGAGACCCAGTACTTC. Amino acids: CASTVTRKETQYF.

The genes are TRBV27 and TRBJ2-5, with no clear D. Trimming pared 1 base from V and 6 bases from J, leaving 12 bases between. The germline V gene has CDR1 MNHEY and CDR2 SMNVEV (reference sequence). The CDR3 has 14 residues. The CDR3 sequence: CASSLFAESKTQYF. The CDR3 DNA reads as TGTGCCAGCAGTTTATTCGCGGAAAGCAAGACCCAGTACTTC.

The CDR3 spells CASSELKTAGGYQETQYF. DNA for the CDR3: TGTGCCAGCAGTGAATTAAAAACAGCGGGAGGGTACCAAGAGACCCAGTACTTC. The gene calls are TRBV25-1 and TRBJ2-5; 10 bases fit TRBD2. J was trimmed by 0 bases and V by 1 base; bases with no gene match: 8. The germline CDR1 and CDR2 sequences are MGHDK and SYGVNS. The CDR3 spans 18 residues.

The V gene is TRBV7-6, the J gene TRBJ2-7; 10 bases are a match to TRBD1. Germline V gives CDR1 SGHVS, CDR2 FNYEAQ. This CDR3 has 14 amino acids. Unmatched junction bases numbered 3, after V lost 5 bases and J lost 2 bases. CDR3: CASSAGTGAYEQYF. The CDR3 nucleotides read TGTGCCAGCAGCGCCGGGACAGGGGCCTACGAGCAGTACTTC.

The chain is built from TRBV28 and TRBJ1-2; D not certain. CDR3 length equals 18 residues. Trimming removed 5 bases from V and 5 bases from J, with 27 bases in between. The germline V gene has CDR1 MDHEN and CDR2 SYDVKM. Here the CDR3 reads CASSLSPQAAPGWYGYTF. The CDR3 coding sequence is TGTGCCAGCAGTCTCTCTCCCCAGGCAGCTCCGGGGTGGTATGGCTACACCTTC.

The chain carries TRBV7-2 and TRBJ2-7; 10 nucleotides agree with TRBD2. Germline V gene data show CDR1 as SGHTA and CDR2 as FQGNSA. CDR3 length: 17 residues. Trimming removed 1 base from V and 0 bases from J; junction bases left unmatched: 6. The CDR3 nucleotides are TGTGCCAGCAGCTTAGGACTAGCGGGCCACAGCTCCTACGAGCAGTACTTC. It yields the protein CASSLGLAGHSSYEQYF.

The table lists this clone with a count of one. The V gene is TRBV29-1, the J gene TRBJ1-2; D possibly corresponds to TRBD1 (5 bases). Germline V gene lookup returns CDR1 SQVTM and CDR2 ANQGSEA. Trimming took 7 bases from V and 8 from J, leaving 14 bases between them. The CDR3 spans 11 residues. CDR3 region: CSAVGGQGYTF. CDR3 bases: TGCAGCGCCGTGGGGGGTCAAGGCTACACCTTC.

The genes are TRBV19 and TRBJ2-7, with D perhaps TRBD1 (5 bases). Germline assignment: CDR1 LNHDA and CDR2 SQIVND (reference sequence). This CDR3 comprises 11 residues. V shed 9 bases and J shed 4 bases, with 10 bases lying between them. The CDR3 spells CASRRGYEQYF. CDR3 bases: TGTGCCAGCAGAAGGGGTTACGAGCAGTACTTC.

The chain links TRBV20-1 to TRBJ2-1; D uncertain. The V gene's germline CDR1 is DFQATT and CDR2 SNEGSKA (reference sequence). Trimming shortened V by 3 bases and J by 4 bases, and 4 bases separated the two germline ends. The CDR3 totals 11 residues. The CDR3 DNA follows: TGCAGTGCTAGCCAGTACAATGAGCAGTTCTTC. This encodes CSASQYNEQFF.

The genes are TRBV6-6 and TRBJ2-7; D gene ambiguous. V lost 7 bases, J lost 1 base, and 11 bases lay in between. CDR1 and CDR2 from the germline V gene are MNHNY and SVGAGI (reference sequence). The CDR3 is made up of 13 amino acids. The CDR3 nucleotides read TGTGCCAGCAACTATGCAGCGTCCTACGAGCAGTACTTC. Protein: CASNYAASYEQYF.

The CDR3 reads CASSRREGVTDTQYF. CDR3 DNA: TGCGCCAGCAGCAGGCGGGAGGGAGTCACAGATACGCAGTATTTT. The chain has TRBV4-3 and TRBJ2-3; TRBD2 agrees at 9 bases. Germline CDR1 LGHNA, CDR2 YSLEER. V lost 5 bases and J lost 2; bases outside the gene matches: 5. There are 15 residues in the CDR3.

The chain carries TRBV5-6 and TRBJ2-3; D gene uncertain. Germline CDR1 and CDR2: SGHDT and YYEEEE. V was shortened by 0 bases and J by 5 bases, with 10 bases between the two germline ends. This CDR3 contains 14 residues. The DNA for the CDR3 is TGTGCCAGCAGCTTGGGGGTCCACGGAGATACGCAGTATTTT. Translation gives CASSLGVHGDTQYF.